The sequence of this T cell receptor beta chain was determined in a study of cytomegalovirus exposure and HLA in healthy donors. The study ran its PCR with 60 Vbeta and 13 Jbeta primers. Some clones are missing from TCRdb's copy, which holds only in-frame ones; the method was immunoSEQ multiplex PCR. The sample holds about 160,000 clones, 80% seen once. Germline V gives CDR1 MGHDK, CDR2 SYGVNS. Between the trimmed V and J ends, which lost 6 bases and 0 bases, there was a span of 12 bases. This CDR3 is 15 amino acids long. The TCR originated in a man between 18 and 29 years old in good health and CMV-seropositive. The chain combines TRBV25-1 with TRBJ1-3; tentative D call: TRBD1 (6 bases). Sequencing used PBMCs. In nucleotides, the CDR3 is TGTGCCAGCAGGCAGACAGGCGTCTCTGGAAACACCATATATTTT. Amino acids: CASRQTGVSGNTIYF.